This T cell receptor (beta chain) appears in the sequencing data of a study of CD8 T cells in ankylosing spondylitis. CDR1 is MNHGY, CDR2 SVAAGI, per germline. V was pared by 2 bases and J by 1 base, with 18 bases between. The CDR3 is 17 amino acids. Study outcomes and limitations: Ankylosing spondylitis blood appeared to be characterized by a TCR beta motif of 8 or 9 highly homologous variants. Reportedly, disease-linked clones are significantly enriched in ankylosing spondylitis patients' matched synovial fluid.

TCR beta libraries were made by quantitative 5'-RACE with molecular barcodes. Each CDR3 protein gets one entry after TCRdb re-called the 5' RACE reads with MiXCR. The data contain a few hundred thousand distinct CDR3 sequences, roughly 18% of them singletons. This clonotype has just a few counts. Its cognate antigen is unknown. The chain recombines TRBV6-9 with TRBJ2-7; the D gene is possibly TRBD1 (5 bases). Sequencing input: blood, either unsorted or a sorted T cell fraction (not recorded which). The receptor's source is a male donor with ankylosing spondylitis. Here the CDR3 DNA reads TGTGCCAGCAGTTATAGCCCAGGTCAGACAGTTTCCTACGAGCAGTACTTC. Its protein product is CASSYSPGQTVSYEQYF.